These T cell receptor beta chains were read from a single sample in a study of identical twins. Via MiXCR, TCRdb re-called the 5' RACE reads, giving one row per CDR3 protein. The sample lists roughly 200,000 distinct CDR3 sequences, 7.5% occurring once. The sample was also reused in another study, on yellow fever vaccine responses in identical twins.

The source material was memory (CD45RO+) T cells sorted from blood. The receptors were gathered from a woman aged 18 to 35 in good health. The conserved cysteine and the conserved F or W are not part of the CDR3 here.

11	TRBV3-1	TRBJ1-5	ASSPWAGQPQH
14	TRBV6-5	TRBJ2-3	ASSYGRTGGIDTQY
13	TRBV20-1	TRBJ1-2	SARDGVRDADGYT
11	TRBV20-1	TRBJ1-5	SARDRSPQPQH
11	TRBV3-1	TRBJ1-2	ASSHSRGSGYT
14	TRBV12-3/TRBV12-4	TRBJ2-3	ASSLVGLASTDTQY
11	TRBV6-1	TRBJ2-7	ASSRRPPYEQY
12	TRBV9	TRBJ1-1	ASSVAGSNTEAF
12	TRBV6-1	TRBJ1-1	ASRLSRGDTEAF
12	TRBV7-2	TRBJ2-5	ASSFKANGETQY
11	TRBV19	TRBJ2-1	ASSTGNYNEQF
12	TRBV13	TRBJ2-7	ASSSQTGVYEQY
11	TRBV20-1	TRBJ1-1	RAAQGLNTEAF
14	TRBV7-2	TRBJ2-5	ASSLGGAGGQETQY
11	TRBV18	TRBJ2-7	ASSPKGSYEQY
12	TRBV24-1	TRBJ1-1	ATKGQGEDTEAF
13	TRBV11-1	TRBJ1-6	ASRPGQGDNSPLH
12	TRBV18	TRBJ2-7	ASSPGLADYEQY
14	TRBV24-1	TRBJ1-2	ATSDGLDRGLYGYT
13	TRBV20-1	TRBJ2-1	SASEGLAGNNEQF
11	TRBV12-3/TRBV12-4	TRBJ1-5	ASSFQDNQPQH
13	TRBV15	TRBJ2-3	ATSRQPYQGDTQY
11	TRBV29-1	TRBJ2-7	SVVLGVGGEQY
11	TRBV7-2	TRBJ2-1	ASNLRENNEQF
11	TRBV5-1	TRBJ2-7	ASSPHRVYEQY
16	TRBV11-1	TRBJ1-2	ASSSEDTKKMGNYGYT
12	TRBV10-2	TRBJ2-5	ASRSRDPQETQY
11	TRBV12-3/TRBV12-4	TRBJ1-1	ASSLYFGTEAF
12	TRBV9	TRBJ2-5	ASSQSGTGETQY
12	TRBV5-1	TRBJ2-3	ASERLAGEDTQY
10	TRBV7-2	TRBJ2-1	ASSRVRDEQF
12	TRBV5-1	TRBJ2-7	ASSGTGTGYEQY
13	TRBV7-9	TRBJ2-5	ASSQEGTNQETQY
11	TRBV20-1	TRBJ2-3	SARDRLPDTQY
10	TRBV11-2	TRBJ2-1	ASKGGGVEQF
16	TRBV20-1	TRBJ2-3	SAKEAGLAGGPLDTQY
14	TRBV6-1	TRBJ2-3	ASSGYGVSSTDTQY
16	TRBV12-3/TRBV12-4	TRBJ2-5	ASSPTSGGVFRGETQY
12	TRBV3-1	TRBJ2-5	ASSHLGLGETQY
12	TRBV7-9	TRBJ2-2	ASSFQTNTGELF
13	TRBV29-1	TRBJ1-2	SVGKGEQGGYGYT
11	TRBV29-1	TRBJ2-7	SVESGTNYEQY
14	TRBV15	TRBJ2-1	ATSGAGQGLRYEQF
11	TRBV20-1	TRBJ2-5	SAPLAGEETQY
13	TRBV20-1	TRBJ2-7	SAPIGTSGAYEQY
11	TRBV4-3	TRBJ2-2	ASSLRGYGELF
15	TRBV5-1	TRBJ2-5	ASSLTTYGGGGETQY
8	TRBV20-1	TRBJ2-1	SASGGEQF
13	TRBV5-5	TRBJ2-3	ASSLFESSTDTQY
13	TRBV24-1	TRBJ2-1	ATSESSGAYNEQV